The 18 T cell receptor beta chains below were found in one sample sequenced in a study of PD-L1 blockade in urothelial cancer (dated by TCRdb to 2016 to 2017). Library preparation employed the immunoSEQ multiplex PCR assay. The table was pulled from immuneACCESS by TCRdb, which kept in-frame rearrangements only. Such tables lose some clones; where checked, under half of the loss comes from unresolved V genes, and the rest has no known cause. Within this sample are roughly 56,000 clones, with about 80% of them counted one time only. The top ten clonotypes cover roughly 4% of the sample. This sample comprised PBMCs, obtained around atezolizumab (anti-PD-L1) treatment. The receptors shown here come from a man between 65 and 80 years old with urothelial cancer.

The V gene is TRBV15, the J gene TRBJ1-2, with 9 positions matching TRBD1. The germline gives CDR1 LNHNV, CDR2 YYDKDF (reference sequence). With 3 bases clipped from V and 4 bases from J, the junction kept 12 bases outside the gene matches. CDR3 length: 17 amino acids. DNA of the CDR3: TGTGCCACCAGCAGGGGAGGGACAGGGAATCTGGGCTATGGCTACACCTTC. Encoded protein: CATSRGGTGNLGYGYTF. Together with reference TRBV15 and TRBJ1-2, the CDR3 gives the full variable domain: DAMVIQNPRYQVTQFGKPVTLSCSQTLNHNVMYWYQQKSSQAPKLLFHYYDKDFNNEADTPDNFQSRRPNTSFCFLDIRSPGLGDTAMYLCATSRGGTGNLGYGYTFGSGTRLTVV.

The chain couples TRBV14 to TRBJ1-2; weak D call: TRBD1 (6 bases). The V end was cut by 1 base, the J end by 4 bases, with 16 bases between. The CDR3 covers 16 residues. The germline V gene encodes CDR1 SGHDN and CDR2 FVKESK. Here the CDR3 reads CASSQGAGDGSYGYTF. The CDR3 DNA sequence: TGTGCCAGCAGCCAAGGGGCAGGGGATGGAAGCTATGGCTACACCTTC.

The chain has TRBV29-1 and TRBJ2-6, with no clear D. The CDR3 has 13 residues. The ends were cut back, 3 bases at V and 0 bases at J, with 3 bases in the middle. Per the germline V gene, CDR1 is SQVTM and CDR2 is ANQGSEA. CDR3 in DNA: TGCAGCGTTGAGAGCTCTGGGGCCAACGTCCTGACTTTC. Translating gives CSVESSGANVLTF.

This clone was counted between two and nine times. The chain joins TRBV21-1 to TRBJ1-1; the table's D call, TRBD1, was not checked against the DNA. TRBV21-1 is classified as a pseudogene. CDR3 length equals 16 residues. The CDR3 DNA is TGTGCCAGCAGCAAAGTCGCGCCAGGGGTTAACACTGAAGCTTTCTTT. Amino acids: CASSKVAPGVNTEAFF.

This clone was detected only once. V is TRBV30 and J is TRBJ1-2, with no clear D. The CDR3 runs 11 residues. Trimming removed 5 bases from V and 0 bases from J, with 4 bases in between. Germline CDR1 and CDR2: GTSNPN and SVGIG (reference sequence). CDR3 in DNA: TGTGCCTGGTTCGCTAACTATGGCTACACCTTC. Protein: CAWFANYGYTF.

The rearrangement uses TRBV13 and TRBJ2-5; TRBD2 agrees at 7 bases. V trimming: 0 bases; J trimming: 2 bases; junction bases outside the gene matches: 6. The V gene's germline CDR1 is PRHDT and CDR2 FYEKMQ (reference sequence). The CDR3 length is 16 residues. The CDR3 is CASSLGSASGQETQYF. CDR3 bases: TGTGCCAGCAGCTTAGGGAGTGCTAGCGGACAAGAGACCCAGTACTTC.

This clone appeared once. CDR3 DNA: TGCAGCGCTGCGACAGTTGAAGCTTTCTTT. Encoded protein: CSAATVEAFF. The V gene is TRBV29-1, the J gene TRBJ1-1; D possibly corresponds to TRBD1 (5 bases). V shed 7 bases and J shed 7 bases, with 10 bases lying between them. The CDR3 consists of 10 residues. CDR1 and CDR2 from the germline V gene are SQVTM and ANQGSEA.

The V and J genes are TRBV6-1 and TRBJ1-5; maybe TRBD1 (5 bases). Germline CDR1 and CDR2: MNHNS and SASEGT. This CDR3 is 14 amino acids long. Between the trimmed V and J ends, which lost 1 base and 7 bases, there was a span of 11 bases. DNA of the CDR3: TGTGCCAGCAGTGAAGTCGGGGGTTCGCAGCCCCAGCATTTT. As protein: CASSEVGGSQPQHF.

The chain recombines TRBV2 with TRBJ2-2, with D possibly being TRBD1 (7 bases). CDR1 and CDR2 from the germline V gene are SNHLY and FYNNEI. Trimming removed 8 bases from V and 1 base from J, with 17 bases in between. The CDR3 length is 16 residues. The CDR3 protein is CASRGAGTVNTGELFF. CDR3 DNA: TGTGCCAGCCGCGGTGCGGGGACAGTGAACACCGGGGAGCTGTTTTTT.

This chain joins TRBV19 and TRBJ1-5; D remains ambiguous. Germline V CDR1 and CDR2: LNHDA, SQIVND (reference sequence). V gave up 5 bases and J gave up 3 bases, with 17 bases separating them. This CDR3 is built from 16 residues. Written as DNA, the CDR3 is TGTGCCAGTAGTGCTCACCGGGAGCTTATCAATCAGCCCCAGCATTTT. It specifies CASSAHRELINQPQHF.

The chain has TRBV27 and TRBJ2-7; D gene uncertain. Germline V gives CDR1 MNHEY, CDR2 SMNVEV (reference sequence). This CDR3 contains 15 residues. V was cut by 0 bases and J by 2 bases, with 11 bases left in between. This CDR3 reads CASSLSPGLTYEQYF. The CDR3, as DNA: TGTGCCAGCAGTTTATCCCCAGGCTTAACCTACGAGCAGTACTTC.

This chain connects TRBV5-1 to TRBJ2-5; D is uncertain. The CDR3 extends over 15 amino acids. V was shortened by 4 bases and J by 2 bases, with 15 bases between the two germline ends. Germline values: CDR1 SGHRS, CDR2 YFSETQ. The CDR3 region is CASSRSPNSQETQYF. The DNA for the CDR3 is TGCGCCAGCAGCCGATCCCCGAACTCGCAAGAGACCCAGTACTTC.

The chain carries TRBV5-1 and TRBJ2-3, with TRBD2 identical over 7 bases. V lost 3 bases and J lost 0; bases outside the gene matches: 10. Germline loops: CDR1 SGHRS, CDR2 YFSETQ. The CDR3 length is 17 residues. The CDR3, as DNA: TGCGCCAGCAGCTGGGGTCTTAGCGGGTTTAGCACAGATACGCAGTATTTT. Its translation: CASSWGLSGFSTDTQYF.

The chain is built from TRBV5-5 and TRBJ1-2; D unresolved. The CDR3 has 15 amino acids. The germline V and J ends were trimmed by 5 bases and 8 bases, with 22 bases remaining between them. Germline CDR1 and CDR2: SGHKS and YYEKEE (reference sequence). The CDR3 sequence: CASSTDGAFRGGYTF. The CDR3 DNA reads as TGTGCCAGCAGTACGGACGGCGCCTTCCGGGGAGGCTACACCTTC.

The chain uses TRBV19 and TRBJ2-7, with D uncertain. The CDR3 loop spans 11 amino acids. Germline values: CDR1 LNHDA, CDR2 SQIVND (reference sequence). Trimming pared 8 bases from V and 7 bases from J, leaving 12 bases between. The CDR3 DNA follows: TGTGCCAGTGGTCGGTTCGGGGAGCAGTACTTC. This sequence encodes CASGRFGEQYF.

This rearrangement joins TRBV7-2 to TRBJ2-5; tentatively, D is TRBD1 (6 bases). Germline loops: CDR1 SGHTA, CDR2 FQGNSA. The CDR3 covers 15 residues. Between the trimmed V and J ends, which lost 4 bases and 4 bases, there was a span of 16 bases. CDR3 region: CASSWPGRGIETQYF. In nucleotides, the CDR3 is TGTGCCAGCAGCTGGCCTGGTAGGGGGATAGAGACCCAGTACTTC.

This clone was seen a handful of times. CDR3 in DNA: TGTGCCAGCAGCTTAGGGACAGGGCTCGAGCAGTACTTC. Its protein product is CASSLGTGLEQYF. The V gene is TRBV5-5, the J gene TRBJ2-7; 9 bases match TRBD1. The CDR3 consists of 13 residues. From germline, CDR1 is SGHKS and CDR2 YYEKEE (reference sequence). Trimming at V came to 2 bases and at J to 6 bases, leaving 3 bases not matched to a gene.

The V call is TRBV4-1, the J call TRBJ2-7, with D possibly matching TRBD1 (6 bases). The CDR3 spans 15 residues. V was trimmed by 1 base and J by 4 bases, leaving 14 bases between them. Germline V gives CDR1 MGHRA, CDR2 YSYEKL. The CDR3 loop is CASSQVFQGLYEQYF. The CDR3 DNA sequence: TGCGCCAGCAGCCAAGTATTTCAGGGGTTGTACGAGCAGTACTTC.